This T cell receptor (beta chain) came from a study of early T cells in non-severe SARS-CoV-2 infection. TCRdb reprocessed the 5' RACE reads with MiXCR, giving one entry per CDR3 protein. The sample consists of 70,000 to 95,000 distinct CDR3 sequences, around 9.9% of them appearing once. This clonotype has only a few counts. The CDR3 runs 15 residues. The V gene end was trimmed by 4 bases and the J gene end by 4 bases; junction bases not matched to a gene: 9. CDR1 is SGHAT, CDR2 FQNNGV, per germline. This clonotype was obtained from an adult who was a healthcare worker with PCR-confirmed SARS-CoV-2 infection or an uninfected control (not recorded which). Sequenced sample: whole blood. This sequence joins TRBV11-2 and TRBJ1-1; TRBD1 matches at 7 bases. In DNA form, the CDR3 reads TGTGCCAGCAGCTATTATAGGGGGCTAGGCACTGAAGCTTTCTTT. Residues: CASSYYRGLGTEAFF.